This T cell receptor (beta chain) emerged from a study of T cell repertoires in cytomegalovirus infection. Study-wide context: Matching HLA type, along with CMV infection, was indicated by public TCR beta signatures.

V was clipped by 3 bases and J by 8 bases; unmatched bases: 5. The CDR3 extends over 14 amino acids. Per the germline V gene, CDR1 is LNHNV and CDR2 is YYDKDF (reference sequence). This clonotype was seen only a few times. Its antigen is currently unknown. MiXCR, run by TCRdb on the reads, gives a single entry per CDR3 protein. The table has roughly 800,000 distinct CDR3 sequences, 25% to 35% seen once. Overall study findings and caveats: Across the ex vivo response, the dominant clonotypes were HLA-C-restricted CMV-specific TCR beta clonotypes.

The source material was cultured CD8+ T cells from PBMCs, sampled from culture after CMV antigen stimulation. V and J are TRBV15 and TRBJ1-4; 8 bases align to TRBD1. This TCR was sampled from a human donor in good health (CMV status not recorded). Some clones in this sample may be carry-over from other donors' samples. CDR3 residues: CATSRPQGEEKLFF. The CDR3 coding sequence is TGTGCCACCAGCAGGCCACAGGGGGAGGAAAAACTGTTTTTT.